This T cell receptor (beta chain) appears in the sequencing data of a study of cytomegalovirus exposure and HLA in healthy donors. Whole-study context: The study placed approximately 81% of its approximately 400 genotyped donors in the Caucasian-associated ancestry cluster.

Nominally healthy donors were sampled, though unrecorded immune exposures were likely. The PCR ran on 60 Vbeta and 13 Jbeta primers. Measured with immunoSEQ multiplex PCR; TCRdb has only the in-frame clones, and not every one. The table includes 300,000 or so clones, about four fifths detected once. Study findings and constraints: Among CMV-associated TCR beta chains, most appeared HLA-restricted in a later analysis. With later analysis, a missense DCLRE1C variant became linked to TCR beta V- and J-gene trimming.

Note on this clone: Its antigen is unidentified.

Sequencing input: PBMCs. The sequence derives from a woman aged 40 to 50 in good health and CMV-seropositive.

CDR3 region: CASSRDRGGDEQFF. The CDR3 DNA sequence: TGCGCCAGCAGCAGGGACAGGGGAGGCGATGAGCAGTTCTTC. The gene calls are TRBV5-1 and TRBJ2-1; 10 bases map to TRBD1. Trimming removed 4 bases from V and 8 bases from J; junction bases left unmatched: 6. The germline V gene has CDR1 SGHRS and CDR2 YFSETQ. This CDR3 is built from 14 residues.